This T cell receptor beta chain was sequenced during a study of Ad26.COV2.S vaccination and SARS-CoV-2 variants. Notes on this clone: Other nucleotide sequences in the sample specify the same CDR3.

Specified treatment: approximately 18 received Ad26.COV2.S at low or high dose, single or two shots; about 5 received placebo; per-sample allocation not given. Following the first vaccine or placebo injection, samples were taken on day 63. Losses at the gene ends were 3 bases for V and 4 bases for J; bases not matched to a gene: 2. The CDR3 has 15 residues. The germline V gene has CDR1 KGHSH and CDR2 LQKENI. Libraries were prepared by immunoSEQ multiplex PCR; TCRdb keeps only in-frame clonotypes and omits some of them. The sample yields about 350,000 clones, 75% to 90% seen once. This sequence originates from a person between 18 and 59 years old who received the Ad26.COV2.S COVID-19 vaccine or a placebo. The sequencing used peripheral blood, collected in a trial of Ad26.COV2.S vaccine versus placebo. The chain links TRBV18 to TRBJ2-1; 11 bases map to TRBD1. CDR3 nucleotide sequence: TGTGCCAGCTCACCTGGACAGGGGGCATACAATGAGCAGTTCTTC. Encoded protein: CASSPGQGAYNEQFF.